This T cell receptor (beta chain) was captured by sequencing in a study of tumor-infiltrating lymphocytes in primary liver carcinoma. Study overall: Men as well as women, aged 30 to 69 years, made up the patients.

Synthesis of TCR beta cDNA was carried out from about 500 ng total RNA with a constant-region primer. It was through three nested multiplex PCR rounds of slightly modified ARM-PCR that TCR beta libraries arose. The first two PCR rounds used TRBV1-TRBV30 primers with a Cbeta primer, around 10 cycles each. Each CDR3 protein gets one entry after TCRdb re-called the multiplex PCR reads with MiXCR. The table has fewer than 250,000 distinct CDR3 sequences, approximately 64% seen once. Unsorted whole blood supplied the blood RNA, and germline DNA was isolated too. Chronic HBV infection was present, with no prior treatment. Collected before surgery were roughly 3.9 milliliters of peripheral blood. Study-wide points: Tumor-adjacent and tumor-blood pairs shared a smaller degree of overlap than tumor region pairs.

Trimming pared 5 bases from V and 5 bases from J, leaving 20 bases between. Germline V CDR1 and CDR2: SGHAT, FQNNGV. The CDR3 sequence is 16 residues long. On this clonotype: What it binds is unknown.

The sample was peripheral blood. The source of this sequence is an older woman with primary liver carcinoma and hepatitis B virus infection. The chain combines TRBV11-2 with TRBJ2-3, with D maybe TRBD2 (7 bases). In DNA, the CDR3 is TGTGCCAGCAGCCCACAGAGGGGGGGGGACTTAGATACGCAGTATTTT. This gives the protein CASSPQRGGDLDTQYF. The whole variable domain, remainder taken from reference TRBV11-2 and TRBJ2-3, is EAGVAQSPRYKIIEKRQSVAFWCNPISGHATLYWYQQILGQGPKLLIQFQNNGVVDDSQLPKDRFSAERLKGVDSTLKIQPAKLEDSAVYLCASSPQRGGDLDTQYFGPGTRLTVL.